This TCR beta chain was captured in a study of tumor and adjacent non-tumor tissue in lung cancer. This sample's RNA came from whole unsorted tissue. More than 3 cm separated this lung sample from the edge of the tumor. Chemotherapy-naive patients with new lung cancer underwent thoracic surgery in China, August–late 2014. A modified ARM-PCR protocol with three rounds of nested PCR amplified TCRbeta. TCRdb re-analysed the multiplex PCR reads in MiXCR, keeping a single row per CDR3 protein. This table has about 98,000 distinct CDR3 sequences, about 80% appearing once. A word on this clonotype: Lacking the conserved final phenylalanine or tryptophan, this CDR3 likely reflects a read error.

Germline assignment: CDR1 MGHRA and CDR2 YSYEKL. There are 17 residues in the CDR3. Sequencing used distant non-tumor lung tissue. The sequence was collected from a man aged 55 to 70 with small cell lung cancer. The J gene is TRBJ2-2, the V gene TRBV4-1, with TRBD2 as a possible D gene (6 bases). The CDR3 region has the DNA TGCGCCAGTAGCCACCCCATCACGTGGGGGGTCGACGGGGAGCTGTTTTCT. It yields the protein CASSHPITWGVDGELFS.